This T cell receptor beta chain was recovered during a study of blood T cell repertoires in COVID-19. This CDR3 is built from 11 residues. The germline gives CDR1 LGHDT, CDR2 YNNKEL (reference sequence). The V gene lost 5 bases and the J gene lost 5 bases, with 6 bases spanning the gap. Generated by immunoSEQ multiplex PCR, the TCRdb table keeps only in-frame clones and is missing some. The data contain over 150,000 clones, just over 90% of them singletons. The chain employs TRBV3-1 (or the pseudogene TRBV3-2) and TRBJ2-5; D is uncertain. The source of this sequence is a man aged 18 to 30 with acute or convalescent COVID-19. Sequencing was carried out using peripheral blood. The CDR3 region has the DNA TGTGCCAGCAGCTTTCGTGAGACCCAGTACTTC. Residues: CASSFRETQYF.